The entry that follows covers one T cell receptor (beta chain) sequence. In germline, CDR1 is MNHEY, CDR2 SVGAGI. V lost 2 bases, J lost 3 bases, and 8 bases stayed unmatched. The CDR3 sequence is 16 residues long. Two negative PCRs, clearance, or symptom resolution characterized the recovered Cohort 3 donors. The protocol was immunoSEQ multiplex PCR, while the TCRdb copy is restricted to in-frame clones and leaves out a portion. Altogether 200,000 to 250,000 clones are present, 70% to 85% being singletons, with the ten largest covering 3% to 4%. These data are taken from a study of blood T cell repertoires in COVID-19.

The sequenced sample was PBMCs or T cells enriched from blood (not recorded which). The TCR comes from a woman aged 60-75 years who had recovered from COVID-19. The chain has TRBV6-5 and TRBJ1-2; 8 positions agree with TRBD1. This chain's CDR3 is CASSYPTARGHYGYTF. The CDR3 nucleotides are TGTGCCAGCAGTTACCCTACGGCCAGGGGGCACTATGGCTACACCTTC.